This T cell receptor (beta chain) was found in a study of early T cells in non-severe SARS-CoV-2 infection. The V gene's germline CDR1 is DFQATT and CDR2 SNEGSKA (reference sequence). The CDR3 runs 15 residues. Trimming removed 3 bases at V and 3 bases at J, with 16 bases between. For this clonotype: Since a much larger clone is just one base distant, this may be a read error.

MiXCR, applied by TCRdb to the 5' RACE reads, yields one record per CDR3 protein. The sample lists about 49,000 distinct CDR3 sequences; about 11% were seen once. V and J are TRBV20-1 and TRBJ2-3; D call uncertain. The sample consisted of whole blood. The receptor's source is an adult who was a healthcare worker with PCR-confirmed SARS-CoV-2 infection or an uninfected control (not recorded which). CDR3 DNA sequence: TGCAGTGCTAGGGCGACTCTAGTTTTTACAGATACGCAGTATTTT. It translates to CSARATLVFTDTQYF.